This entry lists 14 T cell receptor beta chains sequenced from one sample in a study of cytomegalovirus exposure and HLA in healthy donors (dated by TCRdb to 2016 to 2017). Libraries were made using the immunoSEQ multiplex PCR assay. TCRdb limited this immuneACCESS table to in-frame rearrangements with V and J called. A share of clones is missing; checked studies link under half to unresolved V genes, and the rest is unexplained. For this sample the table gives 130,000 to 150,000 clones, of which roughly 90% were detected only once. 4.5% to 5.5% of the sample lies in the top ten. Sequenced material: PBMCs. Receptor source: a man younger than 35 in good health and CMV-seropositive.

The chain has TRBV25-1 and TRBJ2-5; TRBD2 aligns across 10 bases. The CDR3 loop spans 16 amino acids. The germline CDR1 and CDR2 sequences are MGHDK and SYGVNS. Trimming at V came to 0 bases and at J to 5 bases, leaving 6 bases not matched to a gene. Here the CDR3 DNA reads TGTGCCAGCAGTGAATATATACTAGCGGGACATGAGACCCAGTACTTC. The encoded protein is CASSEYILAGHETQYF.

The rearrangement uses TRBV7-3 and TRBJ1-1; D is possibly TRBD1 (6 bases). The CDR3 runs to 18 residues. Germline values: CDR1 SGHTA, CDR2 FQGTGA. Trimming took 2 bases from V and 2 from J, leaving 21 bases between them. The CDR3 sequence: CASSLPWGPGISNTEAFF. Here the CDR3 DNA reads TGTGCCAGCAGCTTACCCTGGGGGCCCGGGATATCTAACACTGAAGCTTTCTTT.

The rearrangement uses TRBV9 and TRBJ2-1; 11 bases are a match to TRBD2. The CDR3 extends over 17 amino acids. V lost 3 bases to trimming and J lost 3 bases; unmatched junction nucleotides: 8. From germline, CDR1 is SGDLS and CDR2 YYNGEE. The CDR3, as DNA: TGTGCCAGCAGCGCTTTACCGGGACTAGCGGACTACAATGAGCAGTTCTTC. Encoded protein: CASSALPGLADYNEQFF.

This CDR3 is CASSVAQAGEVNEQFF. Here the CDR3 DNA reads TGTGCCAGCAGCGTAGCTCAGGCGGGGGAAGTCAATGAGCAGTTCTTC. This chain joins TRBV9 and TRBJ2-1; 7 positions agree with TRBD2. The CDR3 consists of 16 residues. Germline-derived CDR1 and CDR2 are SGDLS and YYNGEE. The V and J ends lost 0 bases and 6 bases, in that order; junction bases with no gene match: 9.

The chain uses TRBV7-9 and TRBJ1-2; D may be TRBD1 (5 bases). V shed 5 bases and J shed 7 bases, with 17 bases lying between them. CDR1 is SEHNR, CDR2 FQNEAQ, per germline (reference sequence). CDR3 length: 14 amino acids. Here the CDR3 reads CASSPGLSGVGYTF. The CDR3 nucleotides are TGTGCCAGCAGCCCGGGACTTTCCGGGGTTGGCTACACCTTC.

This chain connects TRBV27 to TRBJ2-7; D remains ambiguous. V dropped 0 bases and J dropped 2 bases, with 5 bases sitting between them. This CDR3 has 13 amino acids. Germline CDR1 and CDR2: MNHEY and SMNVEV (reference sequence). This CDR3 reads CASSLSSPYEQYF. In DNA, the CDR3 is TGTGCCAGCAGTTTATCGTCTCCCTACGAGCAGTACTTC.

The chain recombines TRBV2 with TRBJ1-3; 7 bases match TRBD1. From germline, CDR1 is SNHLY and CDR2 FYNNEI. CDR3 length equals 13 residues. V lost 8 bases and J lost 2; bases outside the gene matches: 3. CDR3 region: CASRQGAGNTIYF. In nucleotides, the CDR3 is TGTGCCAGCCGCCAGGGGGCTGGAAACACCATATATTTT. The full variable domain, with the rest looked up from reference TRBV2 and TRBJ1-3, is EPEVTQTPSHQVTQMGQEVILRCVPISNHLYFYWYRQILGQKVEFLVSFYNNEISEKSEIFDDQFSVERPDGSNFTLKIRSTKLEDSAMYFCASRQGAGNTIYFGEGSWLTVV.

V usage is TRBV7-6 and J usage is TRBJ2-5, with 8 positions matching TRBD2. V lost 7 bases and J lost 3; bases outside the gene matches: 13. The CDR3 length is 16 residues. Germline-derived CDR1 and CDR2 are SGHVS and FNYEAQ. The CDR3 sequence: CASNNRGLRGEETQYF. CDR3 sequence (DNA): TGTGCCAGCAACAATAGGGGTTTGCGGGGGGAAGAGACCCAGTACTTC.

This CDR3 is CASSYSQGLGNEKLFF. The CDR3 nucleotides read TGTGCCAGCAGTTACTCTCAGGGGCTAGGGAATGAAAAACTGTTTTTT. V usage is TRBV6-5 and J usage is TRBJ1-4; TRBD1 might be the D (6 bases). Trimming took off 0 bases at V and 5 bases at J, with 13 bases between the two ends. The CDR3 sequence is 16 residues long. CDR1 MNHEY and CDR2 SVGAGI come from the germline V gene.

The chain combines TRBV5-6 with TRBJ1-3; D is possibly TRBD1 (6 bases). V lost 3 bases and J lost 0, with 10 bases in between. Germline CDR1 SGHDT, CDR2 YYEEEE. The CDR3 has 15 residues. For the CDR3, the DNA is TGTGCCAGCAGCTCCACGGACAGCTCTGGAAACACCATATATTTT. This codes for CASSSTDSSGNTIYF.

The gene calls are TRBV6-4 and TRBJ2-6; 8 bases are shared with TRBD1. Unmatched junction bases numbered 8, after V lost 7 bases and J lost 0 bases. This CDR3 has 17 amino acids. The germline V gene encodes CDR1 MRHNA and CDR2 SNTAGT. In DNA, the CDR3 is TGTGCCAGCACCCCCGGACAGGGCCTCTCTGGGGCCAACGTCCTGACTTTC. Encoded protein: CASTPGQGLSGANVLTF.

The chain links TRBV28 to TRBJ2-6, with D unresolved. The CDR3 extends over 12 amino acids. V was pared by 8 bases and J by 0 bases, with 2 bases between. From germline, CDR1 is MDHEN and CDR2 SYDVKM. The chain's CDR3 is CASHSGANVLTF. As DNA, the CDR3 is TGTGCCAGCCACTCTGGGGCCAACGTCCTGACTTTC.

For the CDR3, the DNA is TGTGCCAGCTTTTCCGGGGGGGGGCTAACCCAGCCCCAGCATTTT. As protein: CASFSGGGLTQPQHF. This chain connects TRBV27 to TRBJ1-5, with D possibly matching TRBD1 (6 bases). The CDR3 loop spans 15 amino acids. Germline lookup yields CDR1 MNHEY and CDR2 SMNVEV (reference sequence). The germline V and J ends were trimmed by 8 bases and 7 bases, with 21 bases remaining between them.

This rearrangement joins TRBV30 to TRBJ2-2, with 10 bases fitting TRBD2. Germline V CDR1 and CDR2: GTSNPN, SVGIG (reference sequence). V dropped 3 bases and J dropped 5; count of bases not matched to a gene: 6. This CDR3 spans 15 amino acids. The chain's CDR3 is CAWSHSGRITGELFF. CDR3 DNA sequence: TGTGCCTGGAGCCATAGCGGGAGGATTACCGGGGAGCTGTTTTTT.